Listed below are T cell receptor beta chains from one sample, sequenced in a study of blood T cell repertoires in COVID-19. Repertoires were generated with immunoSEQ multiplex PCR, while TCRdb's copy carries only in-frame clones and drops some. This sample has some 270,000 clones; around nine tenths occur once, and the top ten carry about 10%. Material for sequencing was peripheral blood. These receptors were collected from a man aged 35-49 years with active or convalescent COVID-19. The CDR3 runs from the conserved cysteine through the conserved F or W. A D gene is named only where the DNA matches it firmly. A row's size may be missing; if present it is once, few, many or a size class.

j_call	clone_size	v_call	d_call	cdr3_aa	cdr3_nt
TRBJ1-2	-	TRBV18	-	CASSPLAEGNYGYTF	TGTGCCAGCTCACCACTCGCTGAGGGAAACTATGGCTACACCTTC
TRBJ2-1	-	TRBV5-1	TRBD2	CASSHGLAHEQFF	TGCGCCAGCAGCCACGGACTAGCGCATGAGCAGTTCTTC
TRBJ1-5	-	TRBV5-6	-	CASSFGTGNQPQHF	TGTGCCAGCAGCTTCGGGACTGGCAATCAGCCCCAGCATTTT
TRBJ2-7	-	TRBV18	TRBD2	CASSLELAGVYEQYF	TGTGCCAGCTCACTTGAGCTAGCGGGAGTCTACGAGCAGTACTTC
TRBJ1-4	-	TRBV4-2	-	CASSRRASRAGGTNEKLFF	TGTGCCAGCAGCCGACGCGCGTCCAGGGCGGGGGGAACTAATGAAAAACTGTTTTTT
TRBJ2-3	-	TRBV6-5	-	CASSYGGGVGTDTQYF	TGTGCCAGCAGTTACGGTGGCGGGGTGGGCACAGATACGCAGTATTTT
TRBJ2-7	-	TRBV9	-	CASSDKVVASAYEQYF	TGTGCCAGCAGTGATAAGGTTGTGGCCAGCGCTTACGAGCAGTACTTC
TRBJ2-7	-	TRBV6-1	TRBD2	CATLAARGGPYEQYF	TGTGCCACCTTAGCGGCGCGGGGGGGACCCTACGAGCAGTACTTC
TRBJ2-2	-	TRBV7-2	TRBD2	CASGPGGNTGELFF	TGTGCCAGCGGACCGGGGGGTAACACCGGGGAGCTGTTTTTT
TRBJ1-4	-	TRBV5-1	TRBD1	CASSPSGTGIFEKLFF	TGCGCCAGCAGCCCATCCGGGACAGGGATTTTCGAAAAACTGTTTTTT
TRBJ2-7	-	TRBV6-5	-	CASSSQGLPYEQYF	TGTGCCAGCAGTTCTCAGGGATTGCCCTACGAGCAGTACTTC
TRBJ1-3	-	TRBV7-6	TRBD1	CASSSPHIKTGGRASGNTIYF	TGTGCCAGCAGCTCCCCACATATCAAGACAGGGGGTCGGGCTTCGGGAAACACCATATATTTT
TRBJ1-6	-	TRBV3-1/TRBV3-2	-	CASSPGWGPNSPLHF	TGTGCCAGCAGCCCCGGGTGGGGCCCTAATTCACCCCTCCACTTT
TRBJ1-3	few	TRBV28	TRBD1	CASRYSTGTSGNTIYF	TGTGCCAGCAGATACTCGACAGGGACTTCTGGAAACACCATATATTTT
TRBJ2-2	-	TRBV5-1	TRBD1	CASSPTGVTGELFF	TGCGCCAGCAGTCCAACAGGGGTCACCGGGGAGCTGTTTTTT
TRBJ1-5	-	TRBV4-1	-	CASSQVSGEQPQHF	TGCGCCAGCAGCCAAGTGTCAGGGGAGCAGCCCCAGCATTTT
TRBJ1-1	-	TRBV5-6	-	CASRNGLAVGTEAFF	TGTGCCAGCAGGAATGGACTCGCCGTGGGCACTGAAGCTTTCTTT
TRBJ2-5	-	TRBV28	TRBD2	CASAGLAEETQYF	TGTGCCAGCGCTGGGCTAGCGGAAGAGACCCAGTACTTC
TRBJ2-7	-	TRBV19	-	CASSIGGSYEQYF	TGTGCCAGTAGTATAGGCGGCTCCTACGAGCAGTACTTC
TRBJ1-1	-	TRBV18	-	CASLRTENTEAFF	TGTGCCAGCTTAAGGACTGAGAACACTGAAGCTTTCTTT
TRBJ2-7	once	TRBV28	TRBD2	CASSLILAGLYEQYF	TGTGCCAGCAGTCTCATACTAGCGGGTCTGTACGAGCAGTACTTC
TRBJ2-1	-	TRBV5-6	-	CASSLDREGNEQFF	TGTGCCAGCAGCTTGGACAGGGAAGGCAATGAACAGTTCTTC
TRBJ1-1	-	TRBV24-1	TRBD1	CATSQTGENTEAFF	TGTGCCACCAGTCAGACAGGGGAGAACACTGAAGCTTTCTTT
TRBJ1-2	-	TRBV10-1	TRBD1	CASSEAGTGIEGYTF	TGCGCCAGCAGTGAGGCCGGGACAGGGATTGAGGGCTACACCTTC
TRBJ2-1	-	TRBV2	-	CASRAGGGLYNEQFF	TGTGCCAGCAGGGCTGGGGGGGGCCTCTACAATGAGCAGTTCTTC
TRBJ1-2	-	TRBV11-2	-	CASSLALGGRGYGYTF	TGTGCCAGCAGCTTAGCCCTGGGGGGACGGGGATATGGCTACACCTTC
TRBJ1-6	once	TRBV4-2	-	CASSQHQTGGTLSPLHF	TGTGCCAGCAGCCAACACCAGACAGGTGGTACCTTGTCACCCCTCCACTTT
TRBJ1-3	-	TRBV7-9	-	CATGENTLVNTIYF	TGTGCCACCGGGGAGAATACTCTGGTAAACACCATATATTTT
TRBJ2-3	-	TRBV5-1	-	CASSRDSGSGTDTQYF	TGCGCCAGCAGCAGAGACTCAGGGTCCGGCACAGATACGCAGTATTTT
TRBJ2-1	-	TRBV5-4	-	CASSLGGPGNEQFF	TGTGCCAGCAGCTTGGGAGGGCCGGGCAATGAGCAGTTCTTC
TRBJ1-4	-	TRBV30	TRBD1	CACQTGVDKKLFF	TGTGCCTGCCAGACAGGGGTCGATAAAAAACTGTTTTTT
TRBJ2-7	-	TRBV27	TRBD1	CASSLWAGGAYEQYF	TGTGCCAGCAGCCTCTGGGCAGGGGGCGCCTACGAGCAGTACTTC
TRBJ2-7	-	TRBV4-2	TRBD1	CASSQDGTGTYEQYF	TGTGCCAGCAGCCAAGACGGGACAGGTACCTACGAGCAGTACTTC
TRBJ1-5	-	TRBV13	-	CASSLGEGSQPQHF	TGTGCCAGCAGCTTAGGAGAAGGGAGTCAGCCCCAGCATTTT
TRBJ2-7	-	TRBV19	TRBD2	CASSTSGASSYEQYF	TGTGCCAGTAGTACTAGCGGAGCTAGCTCCTACGAGCAGTACTTC
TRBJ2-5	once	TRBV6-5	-	CASSPRRGETQYF	TGTGCCAGCAGTCCCCGAAGGGGCGAGACCCAGTACTTC
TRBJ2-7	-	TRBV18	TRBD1	CASSPDQGGTYEQYF	TGTGCCAGCTCACCGGATCAAGGGGGCACCTACGAGCAGTACTTC
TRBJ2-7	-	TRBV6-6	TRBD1	CASSYGRGLYEQYF	TGTGCCAGCAGTTATGGCAGGGGGTTGTACGAGCAGTACTTC
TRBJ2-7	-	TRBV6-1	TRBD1	CASSEFGDRGYEQYF	TGTGCCAGCAGTGAATTCGGGGACAGAGGCTACGAGCAGTACTTC
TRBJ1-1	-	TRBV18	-	CASSSQGTEAFF	TGTGCCAGCTCATCTCAGGGGACTGAAGCTTTCTTT
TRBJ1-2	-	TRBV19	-	CASTTGWGYTF	TGTGCCAGTACCACAGGTTGGGGCTACACCTTC